Sequencing of this T cell receptor (beta chain) was carried out in a study of neurological immune-mediated disorders (dated by TCRdb to the late 2010s). Study-wide context: Among the roughly 35 multiple sclerosis patients, 31 had relapsing-remitting MS and 3 had secondary progressive MS. Peripheral blood TCR-beta repertoires from HTLV-I-associated myelopathy (HAM/TSP) patients, multiple sclerosis patients and healthy controls were compared by UMI-based sequencing. Longitudinal samples, technical triplicates and paired sorted CD4+ and CD8+ T-cell subsets, alongside PBMC samples, were included among the approximately 100 TCR-beta libraries. The cohort included about 70 subjects: some 15 with HAM/TSP, approximately 34 with multiple sclerosis, and around 20 healthy controls. General findings and caveats noted by the study authors: In a phylogenetic analysis, the repertoires of 18 out of 34 MS patients fell into a single cluster of related CDR3 sequences, pointing to a possible signature at the repertoire level. The highest TCR clonal expansion was observed in HAM/TSP patients, whereas the lowest was observed in MS patients, even when compared with healthy controls. The MS cluster was not associated with any clinical or MRI features, and the authors stated that larger cohorts are needed. No identical CDR3 amino acid sequences were found to be shared among expanded clones across subjects, suggesting that TCR-beta repertoires were private in all groups.

Only a few counts were recorded for this clonotype. No antigen is known for it. No much larger clone is present one base from it, and per-base qualities are unavailable. The CDR3 numbers 16 residues from cysteine through phenylalanine. Just CDR3 DNA is preserved here, 48 bases in frame from base 1. CDR1 and CDR2, looked up from the germline V gene, are SGHVS and FNYEAQ. Trimming takes 6 bases off V and 6 bases off J; junction bases not matched to a gene: 14. Unsorted PBMC libraries were generated from 2 million PBMCs stored in RNAlater at -80 °C until RNA extraction. The multiple sclerosis patients were enrolled in a US clinical protocol that evaluated disease progression with magnetic resonance imaging. Peripheral blood was subjected to Ficoll-Hypaque density gradient centrifugation to isolate PBMCs, which were then cryopreserved in liquid nitrogen. To synthesize cDNA, template-switch 5'RACE was performed with a primer carrying a 10-nucleotide random unique molecular identifier so that each TCR transcript was tagged. Every sequencing run covered 15-18 subjects and yielded more than 200 million TCR-beta sequences. The RNeasy kit was used for extraction of total RNA. The KAPA Real-time Library Amplification kit was used to amplify TCR-beta VDJ regions with primers for the TCR constant region and the 5'RACE anchor. Sample indexes and Illumina adaptors were added in a first PCR, and a second PCR then increased library yield. The roughly 650 bp TCR product was size-selected on a 2% E-gel SizeSelection system after Ampure bead purification. Library quality was checked on a Bioanalyzer, concentration was measured with Qubit, and libraries were quantified with the Kapa Library Quantification kit before pooling. Libraries were sequenced paired-end 2 x 150 bp on an Illumina HiSeq 2500. To increase sequence diversity, roughly 24-31% phiX was spiked into each library pool. The authors processed their data as follows. Quality-filtered reads were processed with the UMI-based MiGEC pipeline, and over 90% of raw TCR sequences were removed by the MiGEC pipeline during error correction. VDJ genes were aligned to IMGT germline references, and each clonotype was defined by a unique CDR3 amino acid sequence together with V-J genes. Clonal expansion, Shannon diversity and CDR3 relatedness were evaluated with VDJtools (CalcPairwiseDistances, ClusterSamples), while phylogenetic trees were built in CLCbio workbench. A clone was classed as expanded if it had 8 or more unique UMIs, a cutoff based on coefficient-of-variation modelling across technical triplicates. TCRdb trimmed the raw reads at Q25, called clones with MiXCR and kept productive beta chains. Every distinct CDR3 protein forms one entry, paired with its most common genes and DNA. TCRdb, not the original authors, processed these V and J calls. Present in this sample are some 56,000 distinct CDR3 sequences, roughly 3.8% of which were seen just once. Of the sample, about 6.7% is held by the ten largest clones.

This chain is built from TRBV7-6 and TRBJ2-3; the central 8 bases match TRBD2. The origin of this receptor is a man aged 55 to 70 with multiple sclerosis. Sequenced sample: PBMCs. The CDR3 here reads CASSPRGAGVVDTQYF. The DNA sequence is as follows: TGTGCCAGCAGTCCCCGGGGAGCGGGAGTAGTGGATACGCAGTATTTT.